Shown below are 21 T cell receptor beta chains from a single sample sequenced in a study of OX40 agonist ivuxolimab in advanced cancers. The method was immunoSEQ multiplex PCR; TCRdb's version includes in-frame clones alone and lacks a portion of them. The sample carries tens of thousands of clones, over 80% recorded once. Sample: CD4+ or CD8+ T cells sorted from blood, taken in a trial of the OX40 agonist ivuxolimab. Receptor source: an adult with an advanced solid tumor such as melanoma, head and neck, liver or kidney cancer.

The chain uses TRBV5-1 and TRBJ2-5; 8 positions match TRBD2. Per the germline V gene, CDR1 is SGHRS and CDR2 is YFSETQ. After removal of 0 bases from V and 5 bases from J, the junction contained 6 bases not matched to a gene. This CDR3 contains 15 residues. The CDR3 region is CASSLGAGVGETQYF. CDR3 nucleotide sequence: TGCGCCAGCAGCTTGGGAGCGGGAGTAGGGGAGACCCAGTACTTC.

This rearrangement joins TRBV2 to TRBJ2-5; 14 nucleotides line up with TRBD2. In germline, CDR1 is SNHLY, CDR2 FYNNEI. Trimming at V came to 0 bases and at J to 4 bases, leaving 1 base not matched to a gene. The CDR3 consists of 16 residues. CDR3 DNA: TGTGCCAGCAGTGAAGCCGGACTAGCGGGAGGAGAGACCCAGTACTTC. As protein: CASSEAGLAGGETQYF.

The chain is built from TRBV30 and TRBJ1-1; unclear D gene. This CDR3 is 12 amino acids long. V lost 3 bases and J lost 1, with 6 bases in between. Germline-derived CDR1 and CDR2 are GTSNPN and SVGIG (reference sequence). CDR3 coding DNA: TGTGCCTGGAGGGCAGCGAACACTGAAGCTTTCTTT. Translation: CAWRAANTEAFF.

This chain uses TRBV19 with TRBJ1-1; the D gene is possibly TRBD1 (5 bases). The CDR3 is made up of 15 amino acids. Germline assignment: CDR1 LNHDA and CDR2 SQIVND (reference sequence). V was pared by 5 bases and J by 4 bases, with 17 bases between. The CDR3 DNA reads TGTGCCAGTAGTGGTAATGGGAGAAGGGGCACTGAAGCTTTCTTT. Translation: CASSGNGRRGTEAFF.

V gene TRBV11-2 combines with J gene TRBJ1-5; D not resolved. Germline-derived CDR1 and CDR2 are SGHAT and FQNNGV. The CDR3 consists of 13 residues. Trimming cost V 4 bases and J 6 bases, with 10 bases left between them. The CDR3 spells CASSSQASQPQHF. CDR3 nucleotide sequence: TGTGCCAGCAGCTCCCAGGCTTCTCAGCCCCAGCATTTT.

The CDR3 is CASTIGTLGSGANVLTF. For the CDR3, the DNA is TGTGCCAGTACCATCGGAACCCTTGGCTCTGGGGCCAACGTCCTGACTTTC. The rearrangement uses TRBV19 and TRBJ2-6, with D uncertain. Between the trimmed V and J ends, which lost 7 bases and 0 bases, there was a span of 16 bases. CDR1 is LNHDA, CDR2 SQIVND, per germline (reference sequence). The CDR3 is 17 residues long. Full variable domain (missing parts from reference TRBV19 and TRBJ2-6): DGGITQSPKYLFRKEGQNVTLSCEQNLNHDAMYWYRQDPGQGLRLIYYSQIVNDFQKGDIAEGYSVSREKKESFPLTVTSAQKNPTAFYLCASTIGTLGSGANVLTFGAGSRLTVL.

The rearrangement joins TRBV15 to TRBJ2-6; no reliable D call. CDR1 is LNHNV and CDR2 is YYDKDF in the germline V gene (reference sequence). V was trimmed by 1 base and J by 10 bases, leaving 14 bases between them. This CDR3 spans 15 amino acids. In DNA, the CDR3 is TGTGCCACCAGCAGAGCCCCTTTAGGGAAGAACGTCCTGACTTTC. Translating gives CATSRAPLGKNVLTF.

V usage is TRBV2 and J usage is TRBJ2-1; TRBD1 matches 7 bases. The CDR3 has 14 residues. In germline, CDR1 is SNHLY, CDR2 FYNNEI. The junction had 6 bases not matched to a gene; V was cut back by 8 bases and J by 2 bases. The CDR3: CASEDRTAYNEQFF. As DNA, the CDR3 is TGTGCCAGCGAGGACAGGACGGCCTACAATGAGCAGTTCTTC.

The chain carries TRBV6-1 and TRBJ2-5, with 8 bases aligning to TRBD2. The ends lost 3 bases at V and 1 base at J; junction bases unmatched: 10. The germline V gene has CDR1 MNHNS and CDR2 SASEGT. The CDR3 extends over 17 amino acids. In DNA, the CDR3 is TGTGCCAGCAGTGATAGGGGACTAGGTGTAATCCAAGAGACCCAGTACTTC. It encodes CASSDRGLGVIQETQYF.

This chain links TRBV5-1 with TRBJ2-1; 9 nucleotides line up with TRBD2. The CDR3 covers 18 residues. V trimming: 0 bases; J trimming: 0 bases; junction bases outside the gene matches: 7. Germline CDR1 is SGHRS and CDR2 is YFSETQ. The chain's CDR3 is CASSLGASGISSYNEQFF. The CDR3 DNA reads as TGCGCCAGCAGCTTGGGGGCTAGCGGGATTAGCTCCTACAATGAGCAGTTCTTC.

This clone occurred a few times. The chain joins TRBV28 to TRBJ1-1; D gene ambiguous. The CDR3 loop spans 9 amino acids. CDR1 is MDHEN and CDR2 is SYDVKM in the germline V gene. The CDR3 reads CGMNTEAFF. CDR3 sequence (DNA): TGTGGGATGAACACTGAAGCTTTCTTT.

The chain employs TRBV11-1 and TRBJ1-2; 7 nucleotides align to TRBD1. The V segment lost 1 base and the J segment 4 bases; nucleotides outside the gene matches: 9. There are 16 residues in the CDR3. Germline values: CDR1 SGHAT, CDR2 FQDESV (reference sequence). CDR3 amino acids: CASSLESARGGYGYTF. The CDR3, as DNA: TGTGCCAGCAGCTTAGAATCAGCCAGGGGGGGCTATGGCTACACCTTC.

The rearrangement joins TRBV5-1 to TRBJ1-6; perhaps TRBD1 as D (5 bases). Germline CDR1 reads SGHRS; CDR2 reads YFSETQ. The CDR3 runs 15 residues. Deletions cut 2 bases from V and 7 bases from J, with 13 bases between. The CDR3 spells CASSLGEVPNSPLHF. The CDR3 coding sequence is TGCGCCAGCAGCTTAGGGGAGGTCCCAAATTCACCCCTCCACTTT.

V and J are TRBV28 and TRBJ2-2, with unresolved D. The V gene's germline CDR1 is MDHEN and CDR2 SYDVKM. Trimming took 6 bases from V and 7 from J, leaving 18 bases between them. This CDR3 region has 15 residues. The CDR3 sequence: CASRVSRVGGGELFF. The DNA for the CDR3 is TGTGCCAGCAGGGTTTCTAGGGTGGGCGGCGGGGAGCTGTTTTTT. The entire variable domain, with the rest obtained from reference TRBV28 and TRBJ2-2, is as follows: DVKVTQSSRYLVKRTGEKVFLECVQDMDHENMFWYRQDPGLGLRLIYFSYDVKMKEKGDIPEGYSVSREKKERFSLILESASTNQTSMYLCASRVSRVGGGELFFGEGSRLTVL.

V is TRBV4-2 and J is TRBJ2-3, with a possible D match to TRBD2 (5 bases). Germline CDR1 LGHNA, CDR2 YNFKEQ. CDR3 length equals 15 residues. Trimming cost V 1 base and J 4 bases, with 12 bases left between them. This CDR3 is CASSQVERASDTQYF. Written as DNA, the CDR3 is TGTGCCAGCAGCCAAGTGGAGAGGGCTTCAGATACGCAGTATTTT.

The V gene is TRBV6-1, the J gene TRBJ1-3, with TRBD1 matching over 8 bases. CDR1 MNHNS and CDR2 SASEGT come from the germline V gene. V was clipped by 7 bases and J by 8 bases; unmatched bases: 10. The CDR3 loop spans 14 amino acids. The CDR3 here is CASTTGTGLHTIYF. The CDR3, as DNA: TGTGCCAGCACTACAGGGACAGGACTGCACACCATATATTTT.

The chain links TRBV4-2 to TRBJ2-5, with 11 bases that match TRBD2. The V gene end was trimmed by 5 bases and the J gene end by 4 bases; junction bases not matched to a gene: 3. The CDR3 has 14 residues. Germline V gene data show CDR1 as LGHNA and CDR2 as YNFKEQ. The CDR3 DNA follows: TGTGCCAGCAGCTCGGGACTAGCGGCAGAGACCCAGTACTTC. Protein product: CASSSGLAAETQYF.

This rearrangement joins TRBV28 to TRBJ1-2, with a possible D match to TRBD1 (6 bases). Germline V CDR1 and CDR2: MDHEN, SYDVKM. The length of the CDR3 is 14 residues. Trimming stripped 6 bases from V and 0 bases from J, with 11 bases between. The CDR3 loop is CASRQGKANYGYTF. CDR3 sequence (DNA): TGTGCCAGCAGACAGGGAAAAGCTAACTATGGCTACACCTTC.

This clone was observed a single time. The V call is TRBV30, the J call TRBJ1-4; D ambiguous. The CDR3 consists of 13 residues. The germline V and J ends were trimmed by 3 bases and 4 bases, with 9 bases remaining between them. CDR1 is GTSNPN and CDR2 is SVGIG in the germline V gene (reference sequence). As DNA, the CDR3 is TGTGCCTGGAGGGACGGATTTAATGAAAAACTGTTTTTT. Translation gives CAWRDGFNEKLFF.

The CDR3 is CASRIETTGELFF. The CDR3 coding sequence is TGTGCCAGCAGGATTGAGACAACCGGGGAGCTGTTTTTT. V usage is TRBV6-5 and J usage is TRBJ2-2; D gene uncertain. Germline CDR1 reads MNHEY; CDR2 reads SVGAGI. V was cut by 6 bases and J by 5 bases, with 10 bases left in between. The CDR3 consists of 13 residues.

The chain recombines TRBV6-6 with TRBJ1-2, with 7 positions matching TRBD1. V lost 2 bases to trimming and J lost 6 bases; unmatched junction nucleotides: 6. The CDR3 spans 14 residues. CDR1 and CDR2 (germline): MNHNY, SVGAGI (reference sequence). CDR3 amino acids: CASSYRRQGDGYTF. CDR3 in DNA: TGTGCCAGCAGTTACAGGAGACAGGGTGATGGCTACACCTTC.